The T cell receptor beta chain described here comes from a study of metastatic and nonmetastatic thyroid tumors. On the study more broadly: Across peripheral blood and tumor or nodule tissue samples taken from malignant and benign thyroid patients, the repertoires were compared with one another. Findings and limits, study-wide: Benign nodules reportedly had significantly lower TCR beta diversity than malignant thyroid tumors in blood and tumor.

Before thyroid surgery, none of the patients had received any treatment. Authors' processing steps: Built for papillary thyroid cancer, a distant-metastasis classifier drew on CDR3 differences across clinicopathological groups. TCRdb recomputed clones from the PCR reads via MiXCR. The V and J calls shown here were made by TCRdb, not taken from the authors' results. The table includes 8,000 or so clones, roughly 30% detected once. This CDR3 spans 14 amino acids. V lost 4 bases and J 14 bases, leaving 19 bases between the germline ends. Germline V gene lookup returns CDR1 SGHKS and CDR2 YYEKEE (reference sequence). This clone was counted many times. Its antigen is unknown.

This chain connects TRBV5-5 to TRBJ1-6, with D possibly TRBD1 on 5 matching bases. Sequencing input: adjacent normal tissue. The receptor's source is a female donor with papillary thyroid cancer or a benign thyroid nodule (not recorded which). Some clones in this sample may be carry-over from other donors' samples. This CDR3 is CASSIYWAEGSLHF. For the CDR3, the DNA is TGTGCCAGCAGCATCTACTGGGCCGAGGGGTCCCTCCACTTT.